This is a list of T cell receptor beta chains from one sample in a study of shared clonotypes between healthy human individuals. The table came from immunoSEQ multiplex PCR; TCRdb's copy has only in-frame clones and leaves some out. The data show millions of clones, with more than 80% seen just once and over 0.12% held by the top ten. What was sequenced was naive CD4+ T cells sorted from blood. These receptors were collected from a man in his late teens or twenties in good health. The CDR3 runs from the conserved cysteine through the conserved F or W. A D gene is named only where the DNA matches it firmly. Part of the rows lack a size; the others show once, few, many or a class for expanded clones.

d_gene	abundance	j_gene	v_gene	CDR3nt	CDR3aa
NA	NA	TRBJ1-5	TRBV4-1	TGCGCCAGCAGCCAAGTCGGGGCAATGAGGCCCCAGCATTTT	CASSQVGAMRPQHF
NA	few	TRBJ2-1	TRBV2	TGTGCCAGCAGGGTCACACCGAGGGATGAGCAGTTCTTC	CASRVTPRDEQFF
TRBD1	NA	TRBJ2-3	TRBV10-1	TGCGCCAGCAGCGCAGGGGGTAGCACAGATACGCAGTATTTT	CASSAGGSTDTQYF
NA	NA	TRBJ2-7	TRBV20-1	TGCAGTGCCCGGGACGGCTACGAGCAGTACTTC	CSARDGYEQYF
NA	once	TRBJ2-2	TRBV11-3	TGTGCCAGCAGCCGAGAGGGTGCCGGGGAGCTGTTTTTT	CASSREGAGELFF
NA	NA	TRBJ1-1	TRBV19	TGTGCCAGTAGTATATCGAGCAGATCACCCCTGAACACTGAAGCTTTCTTT	CASSISSRSPLNTEAFF
TRBD1	NA	TRBJ1-1	TRBV11-1	TGTGCCAGCAGCTTAGACGGGGCAGGGGGCTCTGAAGCTTTCTTT	CASSLDGAGGSEAFF
NA	NA	TRBJ2-5	TRBV19	TGTGCCAGTAACTCAGGGGACGTGGGCGGGAAGACCCAAGAGACCCAGTACTTC	CASNSGDVGGKTQETQYF
NA	NA	TRBJ2-2	TRBV7-6	TGTGCCAGCAGCTTACTAGGACCCGGGGAGCTGTTTTTT	CASSLLGPGELFF
NA	NA	TRBJ2-3	TRBV27	TGTGCCAGCAGTTTCGCGTACACAGATACGCAGTATTTT	CASSFAYTDTQYF
NA	NA	TRBJ2-3	TRBV7-9	TGTGCCAGCAGCTTATGGACTATCACAGATACGCAGTATTTT	CASSLWTITDTQYF
NA	NA	TRBJ1-6	TRBV6-1	TGTGCCACCGGGAATTCACCCCTCCACTTT	CATGNSPLHF
TRBD1	NA	TRBJ1-3	TRBV5-1	TGCGCCAGCAGCGACGGACAGGGATTTGGAAACACCATATATTTT	CASSDGQGFGNTIYF
TRBD1	NA	TRBJ2-7	TRBV6-6	TGTGCCAGCAGTCACGGACAGGGAGACTACGAGCAGTACTTC	CASSHGQGDYEQYF
NA	NA	TRBJ2-1	TRBV19	TGTGCCAGTAGTATGGGATTGGGAGGTTACAATGAGCAGTTCTTC	CASSMGLGGYNEQFF
NA	NA	TRBJ1-6	TRBV27	TGTGCCAGCAGTTTTCGGCAGGGTTGGAATTCACCCCTCCACTTT	CASSFRQGWNSPLHF